This TCR beta chain was identified during a study of T cell changes during pregnancy in multiple sclerosis. The table came from immunoSEQ multiplex PCR; TCRdb's copy has only in-frame clones and leaves some out. The table shows tens of thousands of clones, with about 91% occurring only once. Trimming left V 5 bases short and J 0 bases short, with 7 bases between. The CDR3 covers 13 residues. Germline V CDR1 and CDR2: ENHRY, SYGVKD. The clonotype was recovered from a female donor in good health, enrolled as a control in a pregnancy study. Sequencing was performed on peripheral blood, taken after pregnancy. This sequence joins TRBV10-3 and TRBJ1-1, with D perhaps matching TRBD1 (5 bases). The CDR3 region is CAISPTVNTEAFF. Written as DNA, the CDR3 is TGTGCCATCAGTCCGACAGTGAACACTGAAGCTTTCTTT.